This T cell receptor (beta chain) is from a study of blood T cell repertoires in COVID-19. Study context: Specimens from acute and convalescent COVID-19 originated in the United States, Italy and Spain.

J was trimmed by 2 bases and V by 5 bases; bases with no gene match: 9. In germline, CDR1 is MGHRA, CDR2 YSYEKL. CDR3 size: 15 residues. Sequencing was performed with immunoSEQ multiplex PCR; in TCRdb, only in-frame clones are kept and a portion is missing. The sample has some 140,000 clones; under 85% are singletons. There are a few counts of this clone. The chain recombines TRBV4-1 with TRBJ2-7, with 7 bases identical to TRBD1. The material sequenced was PBMCs or T cells enriched from blood (not recorded which). The source is a man aged 30 to 45 who had recovered from COVID-19. CDR3 region: CASSTHRGVTYEQYF. In DNA, the CDR3 is TGCGCCAGCAGCACACACAGGGGTGTGACCTACGAGCAGTACTTC.